What follows are 30 T cell receptor beta chains derived from one specimen sequenced in a study of shared T cell receptors in the human thymus. This table comes from immunoSEQ multiplex PCR, and its TCRdb copy is limited to in-frame clones, with some not included. The sample holds hundreds of thousands of clones; roughly 88% are singletons and the top ten take approximately 0.011%. The sample was also linked to a second study, of human thymus T cells.

Sample: thymocytes. The receptor set was obtained from a boy less than two years old with a congenital heart defect.

This chain links TRBV5-4 with TRBJ2-5, with a weak D call TRBD2 (5 bases). V lost 0 bases to trimming and J lost 1 base, with 10 bases between them. In germline, CDR1 is SGHNT, CDR2 YYREEE (reference sequence). The CDR3 covers 15 residues. CDR3 amino acids: CASSLAAGPQETQYF. CDR3 DNA sequence: TGTGCCAGCAGCTTGGCGGCGGGCCCCCAAGAGACCCAGTACTTC.

This sequence joins TRBV5-1 and TRBJ2-7; 9 nucleotides agree with TRBD2. The length of the CDR3 is 15 residues. V dropped 0 bases and J dropped 2; count of bases not matched to a gene: 3. From germline, CDR1 is SGHRS and CDR2 YFSETQ. CDR3 DNA: TGCGCCAGCAGCTTGGGTAGCGGGGGAACCTACGAGCAGTACTTC. Translating it yields CASSLGSGGTYEQYF. Full variable domain (rest looked up from reference TRBV5-1 and TRBJ2-7): KAGVTQTPRYLIKTRGQQVTLSCSPISGHRSVSWYQQTPGQGLQFLFEYFSETQRNKGNFPGRFSGRQFSNSRSEMNVSTLELGDSALYLCASSLGSGGTYEQYFGPGTRLTVT.

The CDR3 is CASSSRTTAGELFF. The CDR3 bases are TGCGCCAGCAGCTCCCGGACTACGGCCGGGGAGCTGTTTTTT. This sequence joins TRBV5-1 and TRBJ2-2; the D gene is possibly TRBD2 (6 bases). The CDR3 is 14 amino acids. Trimming pared 3 bases from V and 6 bases from J, leaving 12 bases between. Per germline, CDR1 SGHRS and CDR2 YFSETQ. The full variable domain, in which reference TRBV5-1 and TRBJ2-2 provide the parts outside the CDR3, is KAGVTQTPRYLIKTRGQQVTLSCSPISGHRSVSWYQQTPGQGLQFLFEYFSETQRNKGNFPGRFSGRQFSNSRSEMNVSTLELGDSALYLCASSSRTTAGELFFGEGSRLTVL.

This clone was observed a single time. CDR3 sequence: CASSLEGTGPLEQYF. Here the CDR3 DNA reads TGTGCCAGCAGCTTAGAGGGGACAGGCCCCCTCGAGCAGTACTTC. The chain employs TRBV11-2 and TRBJ2-7; the match to TRBD1 covers 8 bases. CDR3 length: 15 residues. The V gene end was trimmed by 0 bases and the J gene end by 6 bases; junction bases not matched to a gene: 7. The germline V gene has CDR1 SGHAT and CDR2 FQNNGV.

This clone has just one count. This sequence joins TRBV14 and TRBJ2-1; 8 nucleotides align to TRBD2. CDR3 length: 17 residues. In germline, CDR1 is SGHDN, CDR2 FVKESK. V lost 0 bases to trimming and J lost 3 bases; unmatched junction nucleotides: 7. The CDR3 DNA reads as TGTGCCAGCAGCCAAGATGGGTGGACTAGCAACTACAATGAGCAGTTCTTC. This gives the protein CASSQDGWTSNYNEQFF.

The CDR3, as DNA: TGTGCCAGCAGCCTGAACAGGGATAGTAATTCACCCCTCCACTTT. It yields the protein CASSLNRDSNSPLHF. The chain joins TRBV6-1 to TRBJ1-6, with a possible D match to TRBD1 (6 bases). The CDR3 runs 15 residues. Between the trimmed V and J ends, which lost 6 bases and 6 bases, there was a span of 15 bases. CDR1 is MNHNS, CDR2 SASEGT, per germline.

The V call is TRBV19, the J call TRBJ2-1; 8 bases are a match to TRBD1. CDR3 size: 14 residues. Per the germline V gene, CDR1 is LNHDA and CDR2 is SQIVND (reference sequence). The trim removed 6 bases at V and 5 bases at J, leaving 6 bases unmatched. The CDR3 sequence is CASRDRGVNNEQFF. CDR3 sequence (DNA): TGTGCCAGTAGAGACAGGGGAGTTAACAATGAGCAGTTCTTC.

As for this clone: Other nucleotide sequences in the sample specify the same CDR3. The chain joins TRBV19 to TRBJ1-5, with 7 bases aligning to TRBD1. From germline, CDR1 is LNHDA and CDR2 SQIVND (reference sequence). J lost 5 bases, V lost 4 bases, and 5 bases had no gene match. This CDR3 is 14 amino acids long. CDR3 residues: CASSRRQGDQPQHF. The CDR3 region has the DNA TGTGCCAGTAGTAGACGACAGGGCGATCAGCCCCAGCATTTT.

The J gene is TRBJ2-1, the V gene TRBV6-5; 8 positions agree with TRBD2. The CDR3 is made up of 15 amino acids. With V trimmed by 6 bases and J by 4 bases, 8 bases remained unmatched. Germline lookup yields CDR1 MNHEY and CDR2 SVGAGI. As DNA, the CDR3 is TGTGCCAGCAGGTTTAAGCGGGGGCCTTACAATGAGCAGTTCTTC. This sequence encodes CASRFKRGPYNEQFF.

V is TRBV4-1 and J is TRBJ2-5; TRBD1 is a possible D gene (6 bases). This CDR3 contains 15 residues. V was trimmed by 2 bases and J by 5 bases, leaving 15 bases between them. CDR1 is MGHRA, CDR2 YSYEKL, per germline. CDR3 protein: CASSQTRQVGETQYF. CDR3 nucleotide sequence: TGCGCCAGCAGCCAAACACGACAGGTTGGGGAGACCCAGTACTTC.

This clone was observed once. The V and J genes are TRBV14 and TRBJ2-7, with 7 bases matching TRBD2. CDR1 is SGHDN, CDR2 FVKESK, per germline. V lost 1 base and J lost 2; bases outside the gene matches: 17. This CDR3 contains 19 residues. The CDR3: CASSQGPGLPKDGAYEQYF. The DNA for the CDR3 is TGTGCCAGCAGCCAAGGTCCGGGACTACCTAAAGATGGAGCCTACGAGCAGTACTTC.

The DNA of the CDR3 is TGTGCCAGCGACCAGGGGAGCGACGAGCAGTACTTC. The encoded protein is CASDQGSDEQYF. The chain employs TRBV7-2 and TRBJ2-7; D might be TRBD1 (6 bases). The germline gives CDR1 SGHTA, CDR2 FQGNSA. This CDR3 spans 12 amino acids. Deletions cut 8 bases from V and 5 bases from J, with 13 bases between.

This clone showed up just a few times. The gene calls are TRBV5-1 and TRBJ2-5; TRBD1 matches at 7 bases. The CDR3 covers 14 residues. From germline, CDR1 is SGHRS and CDR2 YFSETQ. The ends lost 5 bases at V and 5 bases at J; junction bases unmatched: 9. The CDR3 sequence: CASRPGQGEETQYF. The CDR3, as DNA: TGCGCCAGCAGGCCGGGTCAGGGGGAGGAGACCCAGTACTTC. The full variable domain, completed using reference TRBV5-1 and TRBJ2-5, is KAGVTQTPRYLIKTRGQQVTLSCSPISGHRSVSWYQQTPGQGLQFLFEYFSETQRNKGNFPGRFSGRQFSNSRSEMNVSTLELGDSALYLCASRPGQGEETQYFGPGTRLLVL.

V usage is TRBV4-3 and J usage is TRBJ2-7; 8 bases fit TRBD1. The V gene end was trimmed by 4 bases and the J gene end by 0 bases; junction bases not matched to a gene: 5. CDR3 length: 15 amino acids. Germline V gives CDR1 LGHNA, CDR2 YSLEER. The CDR3 loop is CASSRTGGFSYEQYF. CDR3 DNA: TGCGCCAGCAGCCGAACAGGGGGGTTCTCCTACGAGCAGTACTTC.

The chain links TRBV4-2 to TRBJ2-7; 16 nucleotides match TRBD2. The length of the CDR3 is 15 residues. V shed 4 bases, J shed 11 bases, and the junction held 8 bases outside the gene matches. Germline V gene lookup returns CDR1 LGHNA and CDR2 YNFKEQ. The CDR3 region has the DNA TGTGCCAGCAGCCTCGACCCGGGACTAGCGGGAGGGGAGTACTTC. It is translated as CASSLDPGLAGGEYF.

V and J are TRBV7-9 and TRBJ2-7; D may be TRBD2 (6 bases). Trimming pared 5 bases from V and 3 bases from J, leaving 11 bases between. Germline lookup yields CDR1 SEHNR and CDR2 FQNEAQ (reference sequence). The CDR3 extends over 13 amino acids. Here the CDR3 DNA reads TGTGCCAGCAGCCTGGGGGGAGGCTACGAGCAGTACTTC. It encodes CASSLGGGYEQYF.

This clone showed up just once. This chain links TRBV11-2 with TRBJ2-5; 8 bases agree with TRBD1. V lost 3 bases to trimming and J lost 7 bases; unmatched junction nucleotides: 16. This CDR3 spans 17 amino acids. The V gene's germline CDR1 is SGHAT and CDR2 FQNNGV. In DNA, the CDR3 is TGTGCCAGCAGCTTTTCCGGGACAGGTAGCCCGTTGGGGACCCAGTACTTC. It is translated as CASSFSGTGSPLGTQYF.

The gene calls are TRBV28 and TRBJ2-1; D unclear. Trimming removed 6 bases from V and 6 bases from J, with 9 bases in between. The CDR3 covers 12 residues. Per germline, CDR1 MDHEN and CDR2 SYDVKM. CDR3 sequence: CASSTAGNEQFF. CDR3 DNA: TGTGCCAGCAGCACAGCTGGCAATGAGCAGTTCTTC.

The chain employs TRBV6-5 and TRBJ1-1, with D possibly being TRBD1 (6 bases). The V gene's germline CDR1 is MNHEY and CDR2 SVGAGI. The CDR3 extends over 15 amino acids. Trimming removed 6 bases from V and 3 bases from J, with 17 bases in between. CDR3 protein: CASSPSGGRDTEAFF. DNA for the CDR3: TGTGCCAGCAGCCCATCCGGGGGGCGCGACACTGAAGCTTTCTTT.

The J gene is TRBJ2-7, the V gene TRBV18, with 9 bases matching TRBD1. Germline trimming cut 3 bases from V and 2 bases from J; bases unmatched to any gene: 8. Germline lookup yields CDR1 KGHSH and CDR2 LQKENI. This CDR3 contains 16 residues. For the CDR3, the DNA is TGTGCCAGCTCACCTCGCCCCGGGACAGGGCCCTACGAGCAGTACTTC. Translation gives CASSPRPGTGPYEQYF.

The CDR3 DNA reads TGTGCCAGCAGTTGGGGACTAGCGGTATACAATGAGCAGTTCTTC. Translation gives CASSWGLAVYNEQFF. J is TRBJ2-1 and V is TRBV27; 11 positions agree with TRBD2. Germline CDR1 and CDR2: MNHEY and SMNVEV (reference sequence). The CDR3 contains 15 residues. After removal of 4 bases from V and 4 bases from J, the junction contained 3 bases not matched to a gene.

There are a few counts of this clone. The rearrangement uses TRBV6-5 and TRBJ2-7, with 9 bases fitting TRBD1. The V segment lost 2 bases and the J segment 2 bases; nucleotides outside the gene matches: 7. The CDR3 has 16 residues. CDR1 is MNHEY, CDR2 SVGAGI, per germline. The CDR3 here is CASSYGPGQGTYEQYF. In DNA form, the CDR3 reads TGTGCCAGCAGTTACGGTCCGGGACAGGGCACCTACGAGCAGTACTTC.

The chain joins TRBV10-1 to TRBJ2-7, with D possibly matching TRBD2 (5 bases). Looked up from germline, CDR1 is WNHNN and CDR2 is SYGVQD (reference sequence). This CDR3 region has 11 residues. Trimming took off 6 bases at V and 7 bases at J, with 10 bases between the two ends. In nucleotides, the CDR3 is TGCGCCAGCAGAGCGGAGGTGGAGCAGTACTTC. Protein sequence: CASRAEVEQYF.

For the CDR3, the DNA is TGCGCCAGCAGAGAACAGGGCTTGAACACTGAAGCTTTCTTT. Its protein product is CASREQGLNTEAFF. This chain links TRBV4-1 with TRBJ1-1, with a tentative D call TRBD1 (6 bases). CDR1 and CDR2 from the germline V gene are MGHRA and YSYEKL. The V and J ends lost 6 bases and 0 bases respectively, with 11 bases between them. The CDR3 loop spans 14 amino acids.

The chain recombines TRBV27 with TRBJ2-5; 12 bases match TRBD1. The V gene's germline CDR1 is MNHEY and CDR2 SMNVEV (reference sequence). The CDR3 is 18 amino acids. V gave up 6 bases and J gave up 4 bases; unmatched junction bases: 15. The CDR3 sequence: CASRQGEVGQGARETQYF. CDR3 nucleotides: TGTGCCAGCAGGCAAGGGGAGGTGGGACAGGGGGCTCGAGAGACCCAGTACTTC.

This clone was observed a few times. V gene TRBV6-1 combines with J gene TRBJ1-4; D remains ambiguous. This CDR3 is built from 11 residues. From germline, CDR1 is MNHNS and CDR2 SASEGT. Trimming removed 6 bases from V and 8 bases from J, with 7 bases in between. CDR3 in amino acids: CASRRAEKLFF. The CDR3 nucleotides are TGTGCCAGCAGGCGGGCAGAAAAACTGTTTTTT.

This chain links TRBV19 with TRBJ2-1; tentatively, D is TRBD1 (7 bases). The CDR3 runs 15 residues. V shed 4 bases and J shed 4 bases, with 14 bases lying between them. Germline loops: CDR1 LNHDA, CDR2 SQIVND (reference sequence). Here the CDR3 reads CASSKQGEVYNEQFF. The CDR3 coding sequence is TGTGCCAGTAGTAAGCAGGGGGAGGTTTACAATGAGCAGTTCTTC. The full variable domain, rest sourced from reference TRBV19 and TRBJ2-1, is DGGITQSPKYLFRKEGQNVTLSCEQNLNHDAMYWYRQDPGQGLRLIYYSQIVNDFQKGDIAEGYSVSREKKESFPLTVTSAQKNPTAFYLCASSKQGEVYNEQFFGPGTRLTVL.

J is TRBJ2-1 and V is TRBV4-3; maybe TRBD2 (5 bases). The germline gives CDR1 LGHNA, CDR2 YSLEER. The CDR3 contains 17 residues. The V end lost 1 base, the J end lost 0 bases, and 13 bases lay between the germline ends. CDR3 sequence reads: CASSQVPRGSSYNEQFF. The CDR3 DNA follows: TGCGCCAGCAGCCAAGTCCCTAGAGGGAGCTCCTACAATGAGCAGTTCTTC.

J is TRBJ1-2 and V is TRBV25-1, with TRBD1 identical over 8 bases. This CDR3 is built from 14 residues. Trimming at V came to 10 bases and at J to 2 bases, leaving 9 bases not matched to a gene. Germline lookup yields CDR1 MGHDK and CDR2 SYGVNS. DNA of the CDR3: TGTGCCACTTGGACAGGGTTTGACAACTATGGCTACACCTTC. Protein sequence: CATWTGFDNYGYTF.

The V and J genes are TRBV6-1 and TRBJ2-7; D is perhaps TRBD1 (7 bases). Per the germline V gene, CDR1 is MNHNS and CDR2 is SASEGT. V shed 7 bases and J shed 5 bases, with 12 bases lying between them. This CDR3 comprises 12 residues. The CDR3 nucleotides read TGTGCCAGCATCAGGGGGGATCACGAGCAGTACTTC. This gives the protein CASIRGDHEQYF.